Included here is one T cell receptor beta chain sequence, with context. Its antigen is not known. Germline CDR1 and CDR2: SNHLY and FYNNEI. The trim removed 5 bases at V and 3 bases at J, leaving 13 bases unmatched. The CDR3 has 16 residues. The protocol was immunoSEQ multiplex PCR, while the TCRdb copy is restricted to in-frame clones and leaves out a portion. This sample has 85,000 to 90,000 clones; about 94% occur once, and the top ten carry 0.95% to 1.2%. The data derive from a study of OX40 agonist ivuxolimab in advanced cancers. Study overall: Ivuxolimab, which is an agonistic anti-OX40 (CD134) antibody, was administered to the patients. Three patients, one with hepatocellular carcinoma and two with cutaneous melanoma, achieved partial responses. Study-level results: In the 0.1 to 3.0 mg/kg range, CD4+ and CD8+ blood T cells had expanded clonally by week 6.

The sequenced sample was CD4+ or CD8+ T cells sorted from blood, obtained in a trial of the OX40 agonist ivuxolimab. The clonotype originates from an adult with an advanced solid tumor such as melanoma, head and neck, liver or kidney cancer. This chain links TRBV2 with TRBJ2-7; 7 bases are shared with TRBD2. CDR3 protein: CASSKTWTSSIYEQYF. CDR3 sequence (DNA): TGTGCCAGCAGTAAGACGTGGACTAGTTCCATCTACGAGCAGTACTTC.